These 4 T cell receptor beta chains were sequenced from one sample in a study of blood T cell repertoires in COVID-19. Repertoires were generated with immunoSEQ multiplex PCR, while TCRdb's copy carries only in-frame clones and drops some. The sample lists about 100,000 clones, about 85% occurring once. The sample was peripheral blood. All receptors derive from a woman in her 70s with active or convalescent COVID-19.

This chain links TRBV7-9 with TRBJ2-2; D is perhaps TRBD2 (6 bases). This CDR3 spans 15 amino acids. Trimming shortened V by 1 base and J by 5 bases, and 11 bases separated the two germline ends. Per the germline V gene, CDR1 is SEHNR and CDR2 is FQNEAQ (reference sequence). CDR3 coding DNA: TGTGCCAGCAGCTTAGGCGGAGGAGGGACCGGGGAGCTGTTTTTT. Its protein is CASSLGGGGTGELFF.

This chain joins TRBV18 and TRBJ2-1; 7 bases match TRBD2. V lost 0 bases to trimming and J lost 8 bases; unmatched junction nucleotides: 7. CDR3 length equals 15 residues. Germline values: CDR1 KGHSH, CDR2 LQKENI. CDR3: CASSPPSGTLHEQFF. Here the CDR3 DNA reads TGTGCCAGCTCACCACCGAGCGGGACCCTCCATGAGCAGTTCTTC.

The chain couples TRBV15 to TRBJ2-5, with TRBD2 matching over 12 bases. The CDR3 is 16 residues long. Germline-derived CDR1 and CDR2 are LNHNV and YYDKDF (reference sequence). J was trimmed by 2 bases and V by 1 base; bases with no gene match: 2. The CDR3 region has the DNA TGTGCCACCAGCAGAGCTAGCGGGGGGGGGCAAGAGACCCAGTACTTC. It is translated as CATSRASGGGQETQYF.

The chain links TRBV2 to TRBJ1-6; D uncertain. Germline CDR1 reads SNHLY; CDR2 reads FYNNEI. This CDR3 comprises 13 residues. V was trimmed by 7 bases and J by 8 bases, leaving 12 bases between them. CDR3 sequence: CASTTTWDSPLHF. For the CDR3, the DNA is TGTGCCAGCACCACGACTTGGGATTCACCCCTCCACTTT.